The 19 T cell receptor beta chains listed next were all sequenced from one sample in a study of beta chain features in type 1 diabetes. Study conclusions and caveats: Moderate but significant shortening of TCRB CDR3s was recorded in all four CD4+ subsets from Type 1 diabetes patients.

No antigens are known for them. Reverse transcription of all isolated RNA meant that expressed TCRB transcripts were sequenced. Profiling relied on immunoSEQ multiplex PCR, and the TCRdb table lists in-frame clones only, not all of them. The table has a few hundred thousand clones, 8.5% to 10% seen once. The sample consisted of central memory CD4+ T cells from blood. Receptors originate from a man younger than 45 with type 1 diabetes.

This clone was picked up a small number of times. The chain recombines TRBV7-3 with TRBJ2-3; D not certain. The CDR3 loop spans 13 amino acids. The V end was cut by 5 bases, the J end by 2 bases, with 8 bases between. Germline V gene lookup returns CDR1 SGHTA and CDR2 FQGTGA. The CDR3 region is CASSAAPTDTQYF. The CDR3 nucleotides read TGTGCCAGCAGCGCCGCTCCCACAGATACGCAGTATTTT.

This chain uses TRBV10-3 with TRBJ2-5; 14 nucleotides agree with TRBD2. CDR1 ENHRY and CDR2 SYGVKD come from the germline V gene. V lost 5 bases, J lost 3 bases, and 14 bases stayed unmatched. This CDR3 has 19 amino acids. The CDR3 DNA is TGTGCCATCAGTTTGGGGGGACTAGCGGGAGTGGTGCGAAAAGAGACCCAGTACTTC. Translated, it gives CAISLGGLAGVVRKETQYF.

The chain carries TRBV7-2 and TRBJ1-1, with no clear D. The CDR3 runs 13 residues. Germline CDR1 reads SGHTA; CDR2 reads FQGNSA. V lost 2 bases and J lost 3, with 7 bases in between. CDR3 in amino acids: CASSLTTDTEAFF. In DNA form, the CDR3 reads TGTGCCAGCAGCTTAACGACGGACACTGAAGCTTTCTTT.

The table lists this clone with a few counts. The chain is built from TRBV7-2 and TRBJ2-1, with 7 bases identical to TRBD1. Germline loops: CDR1 SGHTA, CDR2 FQGNSA. This CDR3 is built from 15 residues. Trimming took 0 bases from V and 5 from J; bases not matched to a gene: 4. The CDR3 DNA reads as TGTGCCAGCAGCTTAGCGACAGGGCAGAACAATGAGCAGTTCTTC. Translating it yields CASSLATGQNNEQFF. The full variable domain, with the rest looked up from reference TRBV7-2 and TRBJ2-1, is GAGVSQSPSNKVTEKGKDVELRCDPISGHTALYWYRQSLGQGLEFLIYFQGNSAPDKSGLPSDRFSAERTGGSVSTLTIQRTQQEDSAVYLCASSLATGQNNEQFFGPGTRLTVL.

This chain joins TRBV18 and TRBJ2-7, with TRBD2 matching over 13 bases. Germline V CDR1 and CDR2: KGHSH, LQKENI. The V and J ends lost 5 bases and 6 bases, in that order; junction bases with no gene match: 10. There are 16 residues in the CDR3. CDR3 region: CASSGTSGAATGEQYF. CDR3 DNA sequence: TGTGCCAGCTCAGGGACTAGCGGGGCCGCAACGGGCGAGCAGTACTTC. Filled out from reference TRBV18 and TRBJ2-7, the complete variable domain reads NAGVMQNPRHLVRRRGQEARLRCSPMKGHSHVYWYRQLPEEGLKFMVYLQKENIIDESGMPKERFSAEFPKEGPSILRIQQVVRGDSAAYFCASSGTSGAATGEQYFGPGTRLTVT.

The V and J genes are TRBV6-6 and TRBJ1-4; possible D gene TRBD1, 6 bases. The CDR3 covers 13 residues. V was pared by 2 bases and J by 6 bases, with 7 bases between. The germline CDR1 and CDR2 sequences are MNHNY and SVGAGI (reference sequence). CDR3 nucleotides: TGTGCCAGCAGTTACGGACAGCATGAAAAACTGTTTTTT. The encoded protein is CASSYGQHEKLFF.

As for this clone: The sample has other DNA sequences that encode this CDR3 too. The V and J genes are TRBV5-6 and TRBJ2-7, with TRBD1 matching 7 bases. CDR3 length equals 14 residues. Germline V gives CDR1 SGHDT, CDR2 YYEEEE. V dropped 4 bases and J dropped 5; count of bases not matched to a gene: 9. In DNA, the CDR3 is TGTGCCAGCAGCCTGGGGGACAGAGACCACGAGCAGTACTTC. Encoded protein: CASSLGDRDHEQYF.

In this sample, this clone turned up a few times. The V call is TRBV19, the J call TRBJ2-7; 11 nucleotides align to TRBD1. With V trimmed by 9 bases and J by 6 bases, 7 bases remained unmatched. Germline CDR1 reads LNHDA; CDR2 reads SQIVND (reference sequence). The length of the CDR3 is 13 residues. CDR3: CASMDRGPGEQYF. The CDR3 bases are TGTGCCAGCATGGACAGGGGGCCTGGCGAGCAGTACTTC.

This rearrangement joins TRBV6-6 to TRBJ2-1; D gene uncertain. The CDR3 loop spans 11 amino acids. The V and J ends lost 6 bases and 11 bases respectively, with 11 bases between them. Germline CDR1 and CDR2: MNHNY and SVGAGI (reference sequence). This chain's CDR3 is CASSPGEKQFF. CDR3 nucleotides: TGTGCCAGCAGCCCCGGCGAGAAGCAGTTCTTC.

Only a few counts were recorded for this clone. The J gene is TRBJ1-1, the V gene TRBV21-1. TRBV21-1 has pseudogene status. CDR3 length: 9 residues. The CDR3 DNA reads as TGTGCCAGCGGGGATGAAGCTTTCTTT. Its protein product is CASGDEAFF.

The gene calls are TRBV7-9 and TRBJ2-5; D is possibly TRBD2 (5 bases). The CDR3 runs to 14 residues. V lost 1 base, J lost 5 bases, and 11 bases lay in between. Per germline, CDR1 SEHNR and CDR2 FQNEAQ (reference sequence). CDR3 bases: TGTGCCAGCAGCTTAGGAGCTAGCTGGGAGACCCAGTACTTC. Its protein product is CASSLGASWETQYF.

This clone was found a few times. The chain combines TRBV5-4 with TRBJ2-3, with 8 positions matching TRBD2. After removal of 4 bases from V and 4 bases from J, the junction contained 5 bases not matched to a gene. CDR3 length equals 14 residues. Germline V CDR1 and CDR2: SGHNT, YYREEE (reference sequence). CDR3: CASSLRTSPDTQYF. Here the CDR3 DNA reads TGTGCCAGCAGCCTTCGGACTAGCCCAGATACGCAGTATTTT.

This clone was detected a few times. The V call is TRBV7-2, the J call TRBJ2-3; TRBD1 is a possible D gene (7 bases). Germline assignment: CDR1 SGHTA and CDR2 FQGNSA. CDR3 size: 13 residues. V was pared by 11 bases and J by 8 bases, with 20 bases between. The DNA of the CDR3 is TGTGCCGGAAAGGAGGGGGCGCAGCTTACGCAGTATTTT. Translated, it gives CAGKEGAQLTQYF.

The chain has TRBV9 and TRBJ2-3, with 8 nucleotides matching TRBD2. With V trimmed by 5 bases and J by 4 bases, 9 bases remained unmatched. The CDR3 extends over 15 amino acids. CDR1 is SGDLS, CDR2 YYNGEE, per germline. The CDR3 nucleotides read TGTGCCAGCAGTCGACTAGCGCTTGGACCAGATACGCAGTATTTT. Amino acids: CASSRLALGPDTQYF.

In its sample, this clone was seen a few times. The rearrangement joins TRBV29-1 to TRBJ2-3; unclear D gene. Looked up from germline, CDR1 is SQVTM and CDR2 is ANQGSEA. The V end was cut by 5 bases, the J end by 0 bases, with 9 bases between. The CDR3 runs to 13 residues. CDR3 region: CSVQAASTDTQYF. In nucleotides, the CDR3 is TGCAGCGTTCAGGCGGCTAGCACAGATACGCAGTATTTT.

The sample holds a few counts of this clone. The chain combines TRBV7-9 with TRBJ2-5; 8 bases are shared with TRBD1. The J segment lost 4 bases and the V segment lost 2 bases, leaving 6 bases of the junction unmatched. There are 15 residues in the CDR3. Germline lookup yields CDR1 SEHNR and CDR2 FQNEAQ (reference sequence). CDR3 sequence (DNA): TGTGCCAGCAGCTTACAGGGGGCCAGTGGAGAGACCCAGTACTTC. Translating gives CASSLQGASGETQYF.

This clone was recorded a few times. The chain joins TRBV9 to TRBJ2-1; D may be TRBD2 (5 bases). CDR3 length equals 15 residues. The germline V gene has CDR1 SGDLS and CDR2 YYNGEE. Trimming took off 3 bases at V and 2 bases at J, with 12 bases between the two ends. CDR3 residues: CASSAEGAPYNEQFF. CDR3 nucleotide sequence: TGTGCCAGCAGCGCCGAGGGAGCCCCCTACAATGAGCAGTTCTTC.

This chain joins TRBV18 and TRBJ2-7; 7 bases map to TRBD1. The length of the CDR3 is 15 residues. From germline, CDR1 is KGHSH and CDR2 LQKENI. The V segment lost 4 bases and the J segment 3 bases; nucleotides outside the gene matches: 9. The CDR3 nucleotides read TGTGCCAGCTCACGACCGACAGGGACGGGCTACGAGCAGTACTTC. This codes for CASSRPTGTGYEQYF.

V gene TRBV11-2 combines with J gene TRBJ1-1, with D possibly TRBD1 on 5 matching bases. Germline assignment: CDR1 SGHAT and CDR2 FQNNGV. The V and J ends lost 5 bases and 0 bases respectively, with 10 bases between them. The CDR3 totals 14 residues. The CDR3 region is CASSPDIMNTEAFF. CDR3 in DNA: TGTGCCAGCAGCCCGGACATCATGAACACTGAAGCTTTCTTT.